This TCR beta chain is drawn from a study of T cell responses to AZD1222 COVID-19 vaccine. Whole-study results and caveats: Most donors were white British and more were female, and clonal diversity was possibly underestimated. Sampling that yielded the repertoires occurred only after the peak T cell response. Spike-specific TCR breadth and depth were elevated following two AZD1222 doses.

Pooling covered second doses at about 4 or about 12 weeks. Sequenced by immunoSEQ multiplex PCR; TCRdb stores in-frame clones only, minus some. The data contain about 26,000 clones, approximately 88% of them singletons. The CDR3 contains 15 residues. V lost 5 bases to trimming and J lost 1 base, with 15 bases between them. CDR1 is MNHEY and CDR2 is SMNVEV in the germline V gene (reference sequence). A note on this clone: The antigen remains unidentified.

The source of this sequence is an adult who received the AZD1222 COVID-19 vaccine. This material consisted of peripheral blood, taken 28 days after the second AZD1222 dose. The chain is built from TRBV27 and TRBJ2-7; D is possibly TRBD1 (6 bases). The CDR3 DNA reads TGTGCCAGCAGTCGCAAATACGGACAGTCCTACGAGCAGTACTTC. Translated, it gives CASSRKYGQSYEQYF.